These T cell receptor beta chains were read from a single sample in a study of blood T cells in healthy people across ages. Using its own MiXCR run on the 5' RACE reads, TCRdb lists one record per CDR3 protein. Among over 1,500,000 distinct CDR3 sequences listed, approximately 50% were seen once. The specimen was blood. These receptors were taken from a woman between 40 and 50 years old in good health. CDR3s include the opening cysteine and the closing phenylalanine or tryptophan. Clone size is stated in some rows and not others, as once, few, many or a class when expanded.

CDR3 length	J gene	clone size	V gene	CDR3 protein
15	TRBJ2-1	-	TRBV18	CASSPHPGQANEQFF
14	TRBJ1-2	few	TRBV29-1	CSVNPGTGGYGYTF
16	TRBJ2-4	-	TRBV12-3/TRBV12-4	CASSPGTGWAKNIQYF
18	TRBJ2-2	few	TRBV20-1	CSARDRASGGPYTGELFF
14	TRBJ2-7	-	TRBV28	CASTSQSTGAEQYF
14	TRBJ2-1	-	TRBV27	CASTSGQNYNEQFF
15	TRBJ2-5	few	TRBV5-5	CASSLEDRLQETQYF
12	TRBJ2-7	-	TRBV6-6	CASSEGIYEQYF
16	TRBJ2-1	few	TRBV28	CASTSTGTGSYNEQFF
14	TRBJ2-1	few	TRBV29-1	CSVPPAVSYNEQFF
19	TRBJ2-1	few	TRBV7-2	CASSAPDRGRSSSYNEQFF
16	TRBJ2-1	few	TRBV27	CASTLGGGLALNEQFF
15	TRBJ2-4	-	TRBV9	CASSKDGGSKNIQYF
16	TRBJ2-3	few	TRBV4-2	CASSPGQGLLSDTQYF
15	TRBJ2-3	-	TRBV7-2	CASSLVTGRTDTQYF
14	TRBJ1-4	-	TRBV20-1	CSARAGQAGEKLFF
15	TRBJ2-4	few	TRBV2	CASSPTLGRENIQYF
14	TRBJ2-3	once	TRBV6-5	CANSPRPVTDTQYF
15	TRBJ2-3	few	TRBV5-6	CASSLTLGGADTQYF
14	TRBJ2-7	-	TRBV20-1	CSAREVAETYEQYF
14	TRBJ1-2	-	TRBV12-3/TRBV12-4	CASSSTVTNYGYTF
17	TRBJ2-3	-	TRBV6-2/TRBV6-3	CATRGLAGRRYTDTQYF
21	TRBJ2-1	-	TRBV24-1	CATIPKGDLNRGPFPYNEQFF
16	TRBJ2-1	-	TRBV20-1	CSASYGGLAGGNEQFF
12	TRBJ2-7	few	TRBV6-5	CAIGPSSYEQYF
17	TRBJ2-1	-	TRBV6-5	CASSYFPGGGVYNEQFF
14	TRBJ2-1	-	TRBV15	CATSDPGAYNEQFF
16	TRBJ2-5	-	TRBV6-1	CASSVRVGGAQETQYF
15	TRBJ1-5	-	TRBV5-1	CASSLGWDRNQPQHF
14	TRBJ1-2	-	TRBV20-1	CSAPGQGVTYGYTF
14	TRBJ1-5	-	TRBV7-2	CASSESVSNQPQHF
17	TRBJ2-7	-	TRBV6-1	CASSEEIRRVSSYEQYF
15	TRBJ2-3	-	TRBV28	CASRRRVAATDTQYF
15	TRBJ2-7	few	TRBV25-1	CASKDPTSGVYEQYF
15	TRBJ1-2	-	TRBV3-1	CASSLGWAKVRGYTF
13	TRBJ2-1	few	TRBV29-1	CSGGPGGYNEQFF
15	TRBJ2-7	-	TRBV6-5	CASSYSNPGHYEQYF
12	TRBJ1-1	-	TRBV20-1	CSARVKDTEAFF
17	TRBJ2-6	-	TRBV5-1	CASSSGTGVPGANVLTF
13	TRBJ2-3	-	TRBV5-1	CASSTEYTDTQYF
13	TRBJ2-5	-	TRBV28	CASSELPQETQYF
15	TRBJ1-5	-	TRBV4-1	CASSQGTGINQPQHF
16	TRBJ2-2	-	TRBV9	CASSATGAANTGELFF
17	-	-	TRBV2	CASSPGTSGVLEETQYF
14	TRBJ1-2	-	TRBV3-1	CASSQGSVNYGYTF
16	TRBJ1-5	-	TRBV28	CASSPGTGGWDQPQHF
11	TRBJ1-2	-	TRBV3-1	CACSQFTGYTF
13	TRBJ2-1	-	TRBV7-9	CASSDSGSNEQFF
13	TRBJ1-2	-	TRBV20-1	CSASPGRVYGYTF
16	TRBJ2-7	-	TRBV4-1	CASSHPIAGGFYEQYF
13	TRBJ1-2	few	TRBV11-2	CASTRRRAETNTF
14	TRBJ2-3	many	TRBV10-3	CAISEGQHTDTQYF
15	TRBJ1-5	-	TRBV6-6	CASRYPGGGNQPQHF
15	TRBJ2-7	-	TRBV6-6	CASSYSQGRSYEQYF
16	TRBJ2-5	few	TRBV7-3	CASSLRTGAIEETQYF